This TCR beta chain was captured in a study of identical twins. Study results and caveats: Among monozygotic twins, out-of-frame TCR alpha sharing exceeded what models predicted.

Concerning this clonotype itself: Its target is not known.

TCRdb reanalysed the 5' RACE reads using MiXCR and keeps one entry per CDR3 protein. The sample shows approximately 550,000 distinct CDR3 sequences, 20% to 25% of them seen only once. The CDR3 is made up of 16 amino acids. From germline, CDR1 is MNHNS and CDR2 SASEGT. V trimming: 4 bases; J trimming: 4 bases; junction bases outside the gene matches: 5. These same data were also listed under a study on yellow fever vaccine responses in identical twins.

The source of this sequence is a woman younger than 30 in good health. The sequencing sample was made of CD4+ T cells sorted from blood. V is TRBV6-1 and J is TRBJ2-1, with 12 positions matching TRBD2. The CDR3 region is CASSALGLAGYNEQFF. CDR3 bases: TGTGCCAGCAGTGCCCTGGGACTAGCGGGTTACAATGAGCAGTTCTTC.